One and the same sample provided the 32 T cell receptor beta chains below, sequenced in a study of identical twins. Each CDR3 protein is one row after TCRdb ran MiXCR on the 5' RACE reads. The sample records fewer than 250,000 distinct CDR3 sequences, 15% to 20% being singletons. The same data also went into a second study, on T cells expressing NK-cell markers.

Sequencing used CD8+ T cells sorted from blood. The receptor set was obtained from a woman younger than 35 in good health.

This clonotype was found a few times. V is TRBV11-2 and J is TRBJ2-1; D gene ambiguous. The V end lost 1 base, the J end lost 4 bases, and 8 bases lay between the germline ends. Germline values: CDR1 SGHAT, CDR2 FQNNGV. This CDR3 comprises 14 residues. CDR3 nucleotides: TGTGCCAGCAGCTTAGCGAACAGTTACAATGAGCAGTTCTTC. Amino acids: CASSLANSYNEQFF.

The sample holds a few counts of this clonotype. The chain couples TRBV6-2 or TRBV6-3 to TRBJ2-2; perhaps TRBD2 as D (7 bases). Germline V gene data show CDR1 as MNHEY and CDR2 as SVGEGT. CDR3 length: 14 residues. Trimming pared 4 bases from V and 6 bases from J, leaving 12 bases between. CDR3 nucleotides: TGTGCCAGCAGTTGGGGGGGCATCGCCGGGGAGCTGTTTTTT. It specifies CASSWGGIAGELFF.

This clonotype showed up just a few times. V is TRBV7-8 and J is TRBJ2-3; tentatively, D is TRBD1 (6 bases). Germline values: CDR1 SGHVS, CDR2 FQNEAQ. The CDR3 has 14 residues. Trimming removed 5 bases from V and 2 bases from J, with 11 bases in between. The CDR3 here is CASSPDRTTDTQYF. The CDR3 region has the DNA TGTGCCAGCAGCCCCGACAGGACCACAGATACGCAGTATTTT.

This rearrangement joins TRBV5-1 to TRBJ2-7; 8 bases agree with TRBD1. The CDR3 is 13 amino acids. Germline CDR1 is SGHRS and CDR2 is YFSETQ. V lost 6 bases to trimming and J lost 0 bases; unmatched junction nucleotides: 2. CDR3 amino acids: CASKDRDSYEQYF. For the CDR3, the DNA is TGCGCCAGCAAGGACAGGGACTCCTACGAGCAGTACTTC.

The CDR3 reads CASSFPGVNTGELFF. The CDR3, as DNA: TGTGCCAGCAGTTTTCCAGGGGTGAACACCGGGGAGCTGTTTTTT. J is TRBJ2-2 and V is TRBV28; possible D gene TRBD1, 6 bases. V was pared by 3 bases and J by 1 base, with 9 bases between. Looked up from germline, CDR1 is MDHEN and CDR2 is SYDVKM. The CDR3 loop spans 15 amino acids.

The chain combines TRBV10-3 with TRBJ2-7; 9 bases line up with TRBD1. V was pared by 0 bases and J by 1 base, with 4 bases of the junction left unmatched. Germline V gene lookup returns CDR1 ENHRY and CDR2 SYGVKD. The CDR3 runs 16 residues. CDR3: CAISESGTGFSYEQYF. As DNA, the CDR3 is TGTGCCATCAGTGAGTCAGGGACAGGGTTTTCCTACGAGCAGTACTTC.

In this sample, this clonotype turned up a few times. This sequence joins TRBV12-3 or TRBV12-4 and TRBJ2-7, with TRBD1 matching 10 bases. The V segment lost 4 bases and the J segment 2 bases; nucleotides outside the gene matches: 5. This CDR3 has 15 residues. CDR3 sequence: CASSSTGQGAYEQYF. In DNA, the CDR3 is TGTGCCAGCAGTTCCACTGGACAGGGGGCCTACGAGCAGTACTTC.

The rearrangement joins TRBV29-1 to TRBJ2-1; TRBD1 aligns across 9 bases. Germline V lookup: CDR1 SQVTM, CDR2 ANQGSEA. V was pared by 5 bases and J by 7 bases, with 6 bases of the junction left unmatched. The CDR3 sequence is 13 residues long. CDR3 bases: TGCAGCGTTTCCGGGACAGGGATTAATGAGCAGTTCTTC. Translating gives CSVSGTGINEQFF.

This clonotype showed up just a few times. V is TRBV13 and J is TRBJ2-1; D remains ambiguous. V was cut by 8 bases and J by 5 bases, with 7 bases left in between. The CDR3 extends over 11 amino acids. Per the germline V gene, CDR1 is PRHDT and CDR2 is FYEKMQ (reference sequence). CDR3 coding DNA: TGTGCCAGCCGAAAGGACAATGAGCAGTTCTTC. Protein sequence: CASRKDNEQFF. The entire variable domain, with the rest obtained from reference TRBV13 and TRBJ2-1, is as follows: AAGVIQSPRHLIKEKRETATLKCYPIPRHDTVYWYQQGPGQDPQFLISFYEKMQSDKGSIPDRFSAQQFSDYHSELNMSSLELGDSALYFCASRKDNEQFFGPGTRLTVL.

This clonotype appeared a few times. The J gene is TRBJ2-1, the V gene TRBV27; D possibly corresponds to TRBD2 (6 bases). This CDR3 spans 13 amino acids. Germline-derived CDR1 and CDR2 are MNHEY and SMNVEV (reference sequence). V was shortened by 0 bases and J by 7 bases, with 7 bases between the two germline ends. This CDR3 is CASSLSGTNEQFF. CDR3 sequence (DNA): TGTGCCAGCAGTTTATCGGGGACTAATGAGCAGTTCTTC.

The chain employs TRBV20-1 and TRBJ1-3; D is uncertain. Trimming shortened V by 0 bases and J by 4 bases, and 16 bases separated the two germline ends. The length of the CDR3 is 16 residues. Germline V gene lookup returns CDR1 DFQATT and CDR2 SNEGSKA (reference sequence). The CDR3, as DNA: TGCAGTGCTAGAGATGACCGGGCATCCCCGGGAAACACCATATATTTT. This gives the protein CSARDDRASPGNTIYF.

In its sample, this clonotype was seen a few times. This rearrangement joins TRBV4-2 to TRBJ2-1; D remains ambiguous. Germline CDR1 LGHNA, CDR2 YNFKEQ. This CDR3 has 16 residues. Trimming removed 1 base from V and 0 bases from J, with 10 bases in between. CDR3 residues: CASSQVARSSYNEQFF. For the CDR3, the DNA is TGTGCCAGCAGCCAAGTGGCTCGGAGCTCCTACAATGAGCAGTTCTTC.

This chain connects TRBV30 to TRBJ1-2, with D hard to call. V lost 1 base to trimming and J lost 9 bases, with 15 bases between them. Per the germline V gene, CDR1 is GTSNPN and CDR2 is SVGIG (reference sequence). The CDR3 sequence is 13 residues long. The CDR3 region has the DNA TGTGCCTGGAGTGACCCTATCTGGAGGAGCTACACCTTC. It codes for CAWSDPIWRSYTF.

V gene TRBV29-1 combines with J gene TRBJ2-2; D remains unclear. The CDR3 is 10 amino acids. Germline CDR1 is SQVTM and CDR2 is ANQGSEA. The V end lost 7 bases, the J end lost 4 bases, and 4 bases lay between the germline ends. CDR3 DNA: TGCAGCGCATTCACCGGGGAGCTGTTTTTT. Translated, it gives CSAFTGELFF.

This clonotype was counted only a few times. This chain joins TRBV10-3 and TRBJ2-7; 9 bases match TRBD1. Germline V gene sequence: CDR1 ENHRY, CDR2 SYGVKD. CDR3 length: 15 amino acids. V lost 1 base and J lost 2; bases outside the gene matches: 3. The CDR3 reads CAISELGQGPYEQYF. The DNA for the CDR3 is TGTGCCATCAGTGAGTTGGGACAGGGACCCTACGAGCAGTACTTC.

The rearrangement uses TRBV27 and TRBJ1-2; D is undetermined. The length of the CDR3 is 15 residues. Deletions cut 0 bases from V and 8 bases from J, with 16 bases between. Looked up from germline, CDR1 is MNHEY and CDR2 is SMNVEV (reference sequence). CDR3 protein: CASSLSGSAAWGYTF. DNA of the CDR3: TGTGCCAGCAGTTTATCAGGGTCGGCAGCGTGGGGCTACACCTTC.

This clonotype showed up just a few times. The rearrangement links TRBV3-1 to TRBJ2-3; maybe TRBD2 (6 bases). V lost 6 bases to trimming and J lost 3 bases, with 16 bases between them. The CDR3 sequence is 15 residues long. Germline CDR1 and CDR2: LGHDT and YNNKEL (reference sequence). The CDR3 spells CASSRRGKGTDTQYF. Written as DNA, the CDR3 is TGTGCCAGCAGTCGGAGGGGAAAAGGGACAGATACGCAGTATTTT.

The genes are TRBV11-3 and TRBJ1-1; the D gene is possibly TRBD1 (5 bases). The length of the CDR3 is 14 residues. Germline CDR1 reads SGHNT; CDR2 reads YENEEA. Trimming took off 1 base at V and 2 bases at J, with 8 bases between the two ends. The CDR3 protein is CASSLGQYNTEAFF. The CDR3 DNA follows: TGTGCCAGCAGCTTAGGACAGTATAACACTGAAGCTTTCTTT. Based on the CDR3 plus reference TRBV11-3 and TRBJ1-1, the full variable domain is EAGVVQSPRYKIIEKKQPVAFWCNPISGHNTLYWYLQNLGQGPELLIRYENEEAVDDSQLPKDRFSAERLKGVDSTLKIQPAELGDSAVYLCASSLGQYNTEAFFGQGTRLTVV.

Comment on this clonotype: A junction boundary mismatches the germline segment, possibly from a read error. The chain employs TRBV4-3 and TRBJ2-5; no clear D gene. The length of the CDR3 is 13 residues. Germline V lookup: CDR1 LGHNA, CDR2 YSLEER. CDR3 nucleotides: TGCGCCAGCAGCCAAGGGCCCCAAGAGACCCAATACTTC. Translating gives CASSQGPQETQYF.

The V and J genes are TRBV27 and TRBJ1-5, with D tentatively TRBD1 (5 bases). Germline loops: CDR1 MNHEY, CDR2 SMNVEV (reference sequence). The CDR3 totals 14 residues. The V and J ends lost 6 bases and 0 bases respectively, with 9 bases between them. This CDR3 reads CASSPGLSNQPQHF. As DNA, the CDR3 is TGTGCCAGCAGCCCAGGGCTTAGCAATCAGCCCCAGCATTTT.

This clonotype appeared a few times. This chain connects TRBV20-1 to TRBJ2-7, with 13 bases aligning to TRBD2. V gave up 1 base and J gave up 2 bases; unmatched junction bases: 5. Germline V CDR1 and CDR2: DFQATT, SNEGSKA (reference sequence). This CDR3 is 16 amino acids long. CDR3 loop: CSARGIGLAGAYEQYF. The CDR3 region has the DNA TGCAGTGCTAGAGGTATTGGACTAGCGGGGGCCTACGAGCAGTACTTC.

This sequence joins TRBV6-2 or TRBV6-3 and TRBJ2-7; the D gene is possibly TRBD2 (6 bases). This CDR3 has 14 amino acids. V shed 3 bases and J shed 5 bases, with 14 bases lying between them. Per the germline V gene, CDR1 is MNHEY and CDR2 is SVGEGT. The CDR3 reads CASSYERAGNEQYF. CDR3 nucleotide sequence: TGTGCCAGCAGTTATGAAAGGGCGGGGAACGAGCAGTACTTC.

The sample holds a few counts of this clonotype. This chain links TRBV3-1 with TRBJ2-1; TRBD2 is a possible D gene (7 bases). Per germline, CDR1 LGHDT and CDR2 YNNKEL (reference sequence). V lost 0 bases, J lost 4 bases, and 10 bases lay in between. The CDR3 contains 15 residues. The DNA for the CDR3 is TGTGCCAGCAGCCAAGAAGCGGGACAATACAATGAGCAGTTCTTC. Translated, it gives CASSQEAGQYNEQFF.

This clonotype was found a few times. The J gene is TRBJ2-1, the V gene TRBV7-8; no definite D call. The V end lost 9 bases, the J end lost 0 bases, and 9 bases lay between the germline ends. This CDR3 is built from 13 residues. Germline V CDR1 and CDR2: SGHVS, FQNEAQ. This CDR3 reads CASMDLSYNEQFF. CDR3 coding DNA: TGTGCCAGTATGGACCTCTCCTACAATGAGCAGTTCTTC.

This clonotype has only a few counts. V and J are TRBV9 and TRBJ2-3; 10 bases fit TRBD1. CDR1 and CDR2 from the germline V gene are SGDLS and YYNGEE. The CDR3 runs 16 residues. J was trimmed by 2 bases and V by 6 bases; bases with no gene match: 9. The CDR3 DNA follows: TGTGCCAGCACTCCGGGACAGGGGACACACACAGATACGCAGTATTTT. Amino acids: CASTPGQGTHTDTQYF.

The V and J genes are TRBV7-2 and TRBJ2-1; no clear D. The CDR3 contains 12 residues. V lost 5 bases to trimming and J lost 8 bases, with 10 bases between them. Germline V gives CDR1 SGHTA, CDR2 FQGNSA. The CDR3 reads CASSPGPHEQFF. CDR3 DNA: TGTGCCAGCAGCCCGGGCCCCCATGAGCAGTTCTTC.

The rearrangement joins TRBV28 to TRBJ2-7, with D unresolved. The germline V gene encodes CDR1 MDHEN and CDR2 SYDVKM. The V end was cut by 3 bases, the J end by 5 bases, with 11 bases between. The CDR3 contains 13 residues. The CDR3, as DNA: TGTGCCAGCAGTTTTTTCCAGGATAACGAGCAGTACTTC. The encoded protein is CASSFFQDNEQYF.

This clonotype appeared a few times. V gene TRBV7-3 combines with J gene TRBJ2-1; TRBD2 agrees at 11 bases. CDR1 is SGHTA and CDR2 is FQGTGA in the germline V gene. The CDR3 sequence is 15 residues long. V was clipped by 3 bases and J by 7 bases; unmatched bases: 5. CDR3 nucleotide sequence: TGTGCCAGCAGCTTTGTAGCGGGGGGGCGGAATGAGCAGTTCTTC. This encodes CASSFVAGGRNEQFF.

The sample holds many counts of this clonotype. This chain links TRBV12-3 or TRBV12-4 with TRBJ1-6; a weak D match, TRBD1 (5 bases). The CDR3 is 14 amino acids. V was shortened by 3 bases and J by 9 bases, with 12 bases between the two germline ends. CDR3 nucleotides: TGTGCCAGCAGTTTGGACGGGGGAGCTTCACCCCTCCACTTT. It codes for CASSLDGGASPLHF.

V gene TRBV19 combines with J gene TRBJ2-1; D unresolved. With 5 bases removed from V and 0 bases from J, the gap between germline ends came to 11 bases. Germline CDR1 LNHDA, CDR2 SQIVND (reference sequence). The CDR3 covers 15 residues. The CDR3 DNA reads as TGTGCCAGTAGTCCCGGGTCGAGCTCCTACAATGAGCAGTTCTTC. Residues: CASSPGSSSYNEQFF.

The rearrangement links TRBV7-8 to TRBJ2-3; D is perhaps TRBD1 or TRBD2 (6 bases each). Germline V gene sequence: CDR1 SGHVS, CDR2 FQNEAQ. V was trimmed by 7 bases and J by 9 bases, leaving 26 bases between them. The CDR3 consists of 16 residues. The CDR3 protein is CASTIAGTGAIETQYF. The CDR3 DNA reads TGTGCCAGCACCATCGCGGGGACGGGGGCCATAGAGACGCAGTATTTT.

In this sample, this clonotype turned up a few times. This chain links TRBV29-1 with TRBJ2-3; D gene uncertain. There are 10 residues in the CDR3. Germline CDR1 is SQVTM and CDR2 is ANQGSEA. V lost 6 bases, J lost 15 bases, and 16 bases lay in between. The CDR3 here is CSVLSTQEYF. CDR3 bases: TGCAGCGTACTTAGCACCCAAGAATATTTT.